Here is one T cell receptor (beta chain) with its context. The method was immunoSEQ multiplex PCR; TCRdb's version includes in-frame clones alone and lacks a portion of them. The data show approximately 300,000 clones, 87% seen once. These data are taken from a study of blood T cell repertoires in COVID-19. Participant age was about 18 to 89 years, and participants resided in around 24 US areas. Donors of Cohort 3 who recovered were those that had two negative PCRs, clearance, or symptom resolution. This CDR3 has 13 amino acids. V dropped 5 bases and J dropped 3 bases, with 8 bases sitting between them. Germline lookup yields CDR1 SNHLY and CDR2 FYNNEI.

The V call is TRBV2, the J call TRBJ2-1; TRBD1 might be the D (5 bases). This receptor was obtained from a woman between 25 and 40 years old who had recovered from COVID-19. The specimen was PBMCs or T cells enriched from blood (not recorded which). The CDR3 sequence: CASSYDSYNEQFF. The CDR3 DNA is TGTGCCAGCAGTTACGACAGCTACAATGAGCAGTTCTTC.